The rows below give T cell receptor beta chains drawn from one sample of a study of shared clonotypes between healthy human individuals. Produced via immunoSEQ multiplex PCR; TCRdb's table is partial and in-frame only. The table has approximately 1,500,000 clones, roughly 96% seen once. Sequenced input: naive CD4+ T cells sorted from blood. The receptor set was obtained from a young man in good health. Both conserved end residues are part of each CDR3. The order of the fields is J gene, clone size, V gene, D gene, CDR3 protein, CDR3 DNA. The D gene is left open where the match is weak. Rows give clone size only sometimes, using once, few, many, or a class for an expanded clone.

TRBJ2-7 | . | TRBV27 | TRBD2 | CATQSGSSYEQYF | TGTGCCACTCAAAGCGGGAGCTCCTACGAGCAGTACTTC
TRBJ2-5 | . | TRBV28 | . | CASSTRGWGSGPVQETQYF | TGTGCCAGCAGTACCAGGGGGTGGGGTAGCGGACCTGTACAAGAGACCCAGTACTTC
TRBJ2-2 | once | TRBV20-1 | . | CSASRVGELFF | TGCAGTGCTTCCAGGGTCGGGGAGCTGTTTTTT
TRBJ2-7 | . | TRBV5-8 | TRBD1 | CASSSILPGQVWGSYEQYF | TGTGCCAGCAGCTCCATTCTGCCGGGACAGGTGTGGGGCTCCTACGAGCAGTACTTC
TRBJ1-5 | once | TRBV6-5 | TRBD1 | CASSSTGFHQPQHF | TGTGCCAGCAGTTCGACAGGGTTTCATCAGCCCCAGCATTTT
TRBJ1-5 | . | TRBV7-3 | . | CANELGRPSNQPQHF | TGTGCCAACGAACTTGGCAGGCCTAGCAATCAGCCCCAGCATTTT
TRBJ2-2 | . | TRBV10-3 | . | CAISESTSSTGELFF | TGTGCCATCAGTGAGTCAACGTCTAGCACCGGGGAGCTGTTTTTT
TRBJ2-7 | . | TRBV5-4 | . | CASSLAGLRPSYEQYF | TGTGCCAGCAGCTTGGCCGGCCTACGACCCTCCTACGAGCAGTACTTC
TRBJ2-1 | few | TRBV11-3 | TRBD2 | CASSLGLAVNEQFF | TGTGCCAGCAGCTTAGGACTAGCGGTTAATGAGCAGTTCTTC
TRBJ2-1 | . | TRBV28 | . | CASSLPGLRSYEQFF | TGTGCCAGCAGTTTACCCGGACTCAGGTCATATGAGCAGTTCTTC
TRBJ1-4 | . | TRBV6-1 | . | CASSGGRNEKLFF | TGTGCCAGCAGTGGAGGCAGGAATGAAAAACTGTTTTTT
TRBJ2-1 | . | TRBV19 | . | CASSIRLTSYNEQFF | TGTGCCAGTAGTATAAGGCTTACCTCCTACAATGAGCAGTTCTTC
TRBJ2-7 | . | TRBV5-1 | TRBD1 | CASSLGQGNEQYF | TGCGCCAGCAGCTTGGGACAGGGGAACGAGCAGTACTTC
TRBJ2-2 | . | TRBV27 | TRBD2 | CASSLKPGLAGESGELFF | TGTGCCAGCAGTTTAAAACCGGGACTAGCGGGAGAATCCGGGGAGCTGTTTTTT
TRBJ1-1 | . | TRBV18 | TRBD1 | CASSPPQGLETEAFF | TGTGCCAGCTCACCCCCACAGGGGCTGGAAACTGAAGCTTTCTTT
TRBJ2-1 | . | TRBV18 | . | CASSPPTSSYNEQFF | TGTGCCAGCTCACCACCCACCTCCTCCTACAATGAGCAGTTCTTC
TRBJ2-7 | once | TRBV2 | . | CASSEDGIYEQYF | TGTGCCAGCAGTGAAGACGGCATTTACGAGCAGTACTTC
TRBJ1-4 | . | TRBV10-3 | . | CAISRTRETNKIAATNEKLFF | TGTGCCATCAGCCGGACCAGGGAGACAAACAAGATCGCTGCAACTAATGAAAAACTGTTTTTT
TRBJ2-5 | . | TRBV9 | . | CASSIGAGRQETQYF | TGTGCCAGCAGTATCGGGGCGGGAAGACAAGAGACCCAGTACTTC
TRBJ2-1 | . | TRBV11-3 | TRBD2 | CASSTGLAGAEQFF | TGTGCCAGCAGCACCGGACTAGCGGGAGCTGAGCAGTTCTTC
TRBJ2-1 | . | TRBV9 | . | CASSVRPGSYNEQFF | TGTGCCAGCAGCGTACGACCCGGCTCCTACAATGAGCAGTTCTTC
TRBJ2-5 | . | TRBV5-4 | . | CASSFTGDQETQYF | TGTGCCAGCAGCTTTACGGGGGACCAAGAGACCCAGTACTTC
TRBJ2-7 | once | TRBV5-1 | TRBD1 | CASTGTGPYEQYF | TGCGCCAGCACCGGGACAGGGCCCTACGAGCAGTACTTC
TRBJ2-1 | once | TRBV9 | TRBD1 | CASSPQQGVAGYDEQFF | TGTGCCAGCAGCCCTCAACAGGGGGTAGCCGGCTATGATGAGCAGTTCTTC
TRBJ2-2 | once | TRBV19 | . | CASSMDTGFTGELFF | TGTGCCAGTAGTATGGATACAGGGTTCACCGGGGAGCTGTTTTTT
TRBJ2-5 | . | TRBV19 | TRBD2 | CASSLPGLAGFRKTQYF | TGTGCCAGTAGTTTACCGGGACTAGCGGGATTCAGAAAGACCCAGTACTTC
TRBJ1-2 | . | TRBV27 | TRBD1 | CASSRQGHYGYTF | TGTGCCAGCAGTCGACAGGGTCACTATGGCTACACCTTC
TRBJ2-5 | once | TRBV5-1 | . | CASSSGLLLGETQYF | TGCGCCAGCAGCTCAGGACTCCTATTAGGAGAGACCCAGTACTTC
TRBJ1-2 | . | TRBV9 | . | CASSVPGGGNRGYTF | TGTGCCAGCAGCGTCCCGGGCGGGGGAAATCGTGGCTACACCTTC
TRBJ2-3 | . | TRBV5-4 | TRBD2 | CASSDSGRTDTQYF | TGTGCCAGCAGCGATAGCGGGCGCACAGATACGCAGTATTTT
TRBJ1-5 | once | TRBV9 | . | CASSPRGHQNQPQHF | TGTGCCAGCAGCCCCCGGGGACACCAAAATCAGCCCCAGCATTTT
TRBJ2-1 | . | TRBV29-1 | TRBD2 | CSVDSGGNEQFF | TGCAGCGTTGATTCGGGAGGCAATGAGCAGTTCTTC
TRBJ2-7 | . | TRBV28 | . | CASSFSPQGASYEQYF | TGTGCCAGCAGTTTCTCCCCCCAGGGAGCCTCCTACGAGCAGTACTTC
TRBJ1-5 | once | TRBV27 | . | CASSLLGGSQPQHF | TGTGCCAGCAGTTTACTTGGGGGCAGCCAGCCCCAGCATTTT
TRBJ2-7 | once | TRBV29-1 | TRBD1 | CSVGRDRGSLGSYEQYF | TGCAGCGTTGGACGGGACAGGGGTTCCTTGGGCTCCTACGAGCAGTACTTC
TRBJ1-3 | . | TRBV18 | . | CASSPTVTGNTIYF | TGTGCCAGCTCACCAACAGTAACTGGAAACACCATATATTTT
TRBJ1-2 | once | TRBV10-3 | . | CAISEAGRDYGYTF | TGTGCCATCAGTGAAGCAGGGAGGGACTATGGCTACACCTTC
TRBJ2-1 | . | TRBV7-2 | TRBD1 | CASSEGQGGVLRQFF | TGTGCCAGCAGCGAAGGACAGGGGGGTGTGCTACGGCAGTTCTTC
TRBJ1-3 | once | TRBV6-5 | . | CASMGGPTDTIYF | TGTGCCAGCATGGGGGGCCCGACGGACACCATATATTTT
TRBJ2-2 | . | TRBV5-1 | . | CASSDGSTLSTGELFF | TGCGCCAGCAGCGACGGGTCAACTCTATCAACCGGGGAGCTGTTTTTT
TRBJ2-5 | . | TRBV11-3 | TRBD2 | CASSSSGVETQYF | TGTGCCAGCAGCTCTAGCGGGGTGGAGACCCAGTACTTC
TRBJ2-3 | . | TRBV19 | . | CASSIRAETSDTQYF | TGTGCCAGTAGTATCCGAGCGGAGACATCAGATACGCAGTATTTT
TRBJ2-2 | . | TRBV28 | . | CASSLPFRGATGELFF | TGTGCCAGCTCACTCCCTTTTCGGGGGGCCACCGGGGAGCTGTTTTTT
TRBJ2-3 | . | TRBV9 | . | CASSARGRDTQYF | TGTGCCAGCAGCGCCCGAGGGAGGGATACGCAGTATTTT
TRBJ2-1 | once | TRBV5-1 | TRBD2 | CASSLAPLAGGHYNEQFF | TGCGCCAGCAGCTTGGCCCCCTTAGCGGGAGGGCACTACAATGAGCAGTTCTTC
TRBJ2-7 | . | TRBV7-9 | TRBD2 | CASRPKLAGDYEQYF | TGTGCCAGCAGGCCAAAACTAGCGGGAGATTACGAGCAGTACTTC
TRBJ2-5 | . | TRBV7-9 | . | CASSYSPRVQETQYF | TGTGCCAGCAGCTACTCCCCCAGGGTCCAAGAGACCCAGTACTTC
TRBJ1-3 | . | TRBV9 | . | CASSVGQGKGNTIYF | TGTGCCAGCAGCGTAGGCCAGGGGAAAGGAAACACCATATATTTT
TRBJ2-7 | . | TRBV9 | TRBD1 | CASSPNLGQHYEQYF | TGTGCCAGCAGCCCCAACTTGGGACAGCACTACGAGCAGTACTTC
TRBJ2-5 | once | TRBV19 | TRBD1 | CASAPSGTGGRETQYF | TGTGCCAGTGCCCCTTCCGGGACAGGGGGTCGGGAGACCCAGTACTTC
TRBJ2-1 | few | TRBV27 | . | CASSLHGDEQFF | TGTGCCAGCAGTTTACATGGGGATGAGCAGTTCTTC
TRBJ2-6 | . | TRBV27 | . | CASSSLWSSGANVLTF | TGTGCCAGCAGCTCCTTGTGGAGCTCTGGGGCCAACGTCCTGACTTTC
TRBJ2-7 | . | TRBV13 | . | CASSLHLGVSSYEQYF | TGTGCCAGCAGCTTACATTTGGGGGTTAGCTCCTACGAGCAGTACTTC
TRBJ2-7 | . | TRBV6-9 | . | CASGPNPYF | TGTGCCTCAGGCCCTAATCCGTACTTC